Each of the 14 T cell receptor beta chains below was sequenced from the same sample in a study of T cell responses to AZD1222 COVID-19 vaccine. The protocol was immunoSEQ multiplex PCR, while the TCRdb copy is restricted to in-frame clones and leaves out a portion. This sample has 100,000 to 150,000 clones, with approximately 90% found just once. The sequenced sample was peripheral blood, obtained 28 days after the second dose of the MenACWY control vaccine. The receptors were gathered from an adult who received the MenACWY meningococcal vaccine as a control.

This chain links TRBV6-4 with TRBJ1-4; TRBD1 is a possible D gene (5 bases). The CDR3 covers 14 residues. Trimming removed 11 bases from V and 5 bases from J, with 18 bases in between. The germline gives CDR1 MRHNA, CDR2 SNTAGT. In nucleotides, the CDR3 is TGTGCCCCCAGGGTGGGCTCCCCCAATGAAAAACTGTTTTTT. Amino acids: CAPRVGSPNEKLFF.

The rearrangement joins TRBV6-5 to TRBJ1-5; 7 bases match TRBD1. CDR1 and CDR2 from the germline V gene are MNHEY and SVGAGI. The CDR3 has 14 residues. V lost 6 bases to trimming and J lost 6 bases; unmatched junction nucleotides: 8. The CDR3 region is CASRPTGVGQPQHF. The DNA for the CDR3 is TGTGCCAGCAGACCCACAGGGGTCGGTCAGCCCCAGCATTTT.

The chain carries TRBV2 and TRBJ2-7; D tentatively fits TRBD1 or TRBD2 (5 bases each). Germline V lookup: CDR1 SNHLY, CDR2 FYNNEI. The V gene lost 7 bases and the J gene lost 0 bases, with 13 bases spanning the gap. CDR3 length equals 14 residues. Written as DNA, the CDR3 is TGTGCCAGCACCCCGAGGGACGTCTCCTACGAGCAGTACTTC. Translated: CASTPRDVSYEQYF.

The chain has TRBV3-1 (or the pseudogene TRBV3-2) and TRBJ2-3, with D possibly matching TRBD2 (6 bases). The germline V and J ends were trimmed by 2 bases and 1 base, with 10 bases remaining between them. The germline V gene encodes CDR1 LGHDT and CDR2 YNNKEL (reference sequence). The CDR3 is made up of 15 amino acids. CDR3 sequence reads: CASSQPGVGTDTQYF. In nucleotides, the CDR3 is TGTGCCAGCAGCCAACCGGGAGTGGGCACAGATACGCAGTATTTT.

The chain links TRBV18 to TRBJ1-3; maybe TRBD1 (6 bases). Germline V lookup: CDR1 KGHSH, CDR2 LQKENI. Trimming removed 5 bases from V and 4 bases from J, with 18 bases in between. This CDR3 is 16 amino acids long. The CDR3 DNA sequence: TGTGCCAGCTCAGTATCGGGCGCCGGGACAGGAAACACCATATATTTT. This translates into CASSVSGAGTGNTIYF.

The chain joins TRBV11-2 to TRBJ1-1; tentative D call: TRBD1 (6 bases). The CDR3 totals 15 residues. Germline assignment: CDR1 SGHAT and CDR2 FQNNGV. V was trimmed by 1 base and J by 1 base, leaving 10 bases between them. The DNA for the CDR3 is TGTGCCAGCAGCTTAGTTGGGACACAGAACACTGAAGCTTTCTTT. Its translation is CASSLVGTQNTEAFF.

The chain couples TRBV28 to TRBJ2-7, with 7 bases that match TRBD2. The CDR3 covers 14 residues. CDR1 and CDR2 from the germline V gene are MDHEN and SYDVKM. Losses at the gene ends were 6 bases for V and 0 bases for J; bases not matched to a gene: 5. The CDR3 region is CASRGTKSSYEQYF. The CDR3 DNA reads TGTGCCAGCAGGGGGACTAAAAGCTCCTACGAGCAGTACTTC.

The V and J genes are TRBV11-2 and TRBJ2-7; 8 nucleotides line up with TRBD2. Looked up from germline, CDR1 is SGHAT and CDR2 is FQNNGV. This CDR3 has 15 amino acids. J gave up 2 bases and V 3 bases, and 6 bases lay outside the gene matches. The CDR3 here is CASSFGAGVTYEQYF. In nucleotides, the CDR3 is TGTGCCAGCAGCTTCGGAGCGGGAGTTACCTACGAGCAGTACTTC.

The chain couples TRBV7-2 to TRBJ2-7; D is undetermined. Trimming stripped 5 bases from V and 4 bases from J, with 6 bases between. The CDR3 covers 11 residues. Germline V gives CDR1 SGHTA, CDR2 FQGNSA. The CDR3 region is CASSPRYEQYV. The CDR3, as DNA: TGTGCCAGCAGCCCCCGGTACGAGCAGTACGTC.

The chain has TRBV3-1 (or the pseudogene TRBV3-2) and TRBJ2-1; no clear D gene. V lost 3 bases and J lost 5, with 5 bases in between. Germline CDR1 is LGHDT and CDR2 is YNNKEL (reference sequence). The CDR3 covers 12 residues. The CDR3 protein is CASSHLNNEQFF. CDR3 in DNA: TGTGCCAGCAGCCACCTAAACAATGAGCAGTTCTTC.

CDR3 nucleotides: TGTGCCAGCAGCTCTAGAGGGGGGGCGACGGTTCAAGCAACTAATGAAAAACTGTTTTTT. It is translated as CASSSRGGATVQATNEKLFF. The chain recombines TRBV7-6 with TRBJ1-4; D may be TRBD1 (6 bases). With 4 bases removed from V and 0 bases from J, the gap between germline ends came to 24 bases. This CDR3 has 20 residues. Germline loops: CDR1 SGHVS, CDR2 FNYEAQ.

This chain joins TRBV6-5 and TRBJ1-3; the match to TRBD1 covers 7 bases. The germline V gene encodes CDR1 MNHEY and CDR2 SVGAGI. Trimming took 6 bases from V and 4 from J; bases not matched to a gene: 9. The CDR3 has 15 residues. This chain's CDR3 is CASRIDRVSGNTIYF. As DNA, the CDR3 is TGTGCCAGCAGGATTGACAGGGTGTCCGGAAACACCATATATTTT.

CDR3 sequence: CASSTSSGQGTLPQHF. DNA for the CDR3: TGTGCCAGCAGCACCAGCTCGGGACAGGGAACTCTGCCCCAGCATTTT. This chain uses TRBV13 with TRBJ1-5, with 9 positions matching TRBD1. This CDR3 is built from 16 residues. CDR1 PRHDT and CDR2 FYEKMQ come from the germline V gene (reference sequence). V gave up 5 bases and J gave up 9 bases; unmatched junction bases: 14.

The V call is TRBV18, the J call TRBJ2-1; TRBD2 might be the D (6 bases). The CDR3 totals 16 residues. Between the trimmed V and J ends, which lost 2 bases and 8 bases, there was a span of 19 bases. Per the germline V gene, CDR1 is KGHSH and CDR2 is LQKENI. Written as DNA, the CDR3 is TGTGCCAGCTCACCAAGGTCCGCACGGGAGAGGGATGAGCAGTTCTTC. This codes for CASSPRSARERDEQFF.